This T cell receptor (beta chain) derives from a study of beta chain features in type 1 diabetes. Expressed TCRB transcripts were sequenced, since all the RNA that had been isolated was reverse transcribed. Average reads for naive, central memory and regulatory T cell samples were about 3.57 million. Sequencing was performed with immunoSEQ multiplex PCR; in TCRdb, only in-frame clones are kept and a portion is missing. This repertoire shows under 950,000 clones, 15% to 20% found once; its top ten account for 0.02% to 0.025%. V gave up 3 bases and J gave up 3 bases; unmatched junction bases: 4. In germline, CDR1 is SGHAT, CDR2 FQNNGV. This CDR3 comprises 15 residues.

The TCR comes from a woman in her late teens or twenties in good health. The sequenced material came from naive CD4+ T cells from blood. V gene TRBV11-2 combines with J gene TRBJ2-1; 8 bases line up with TRBD2. The CDR3 DNA reads as TGTGCCAGCAGCTTCAGCGGGGGAAACTACAATGAGCAGTTCTTC. This sequence encodes CASSFSGGNYNEQFF.